Detailed here is one TCR beta chain. Its target is not known. The PCR contained 60 Vbeta and 13 Jbeta primers. Sequenced by immunoSEQ multiplex PCR; TCRdb stores in-frame clones only, minus some. Of 150,000 to 200,000 clones in the sample, roughly 80% were seen once. The length of the CDR3 is 18 residues. Germline loops: CDR1 SGHVS, CDR2 FQNEAQ. The V segment lost 5 bases and the J segment 5 bases; nucleotides outside the gene matches: 17. This specimen belongs to a study of cytomegalovirus exposure and HLA in healthy donors. Study results and caveats: In vitro confirmation showed a few CMV-associated chains to be CMV antigen specific.

The TCR comes from a woman in her forties or fifties in good health and CMV-seronegative. The rearrangement uses TRBV7-8 and TRBJ2-1; 8 nucleotides align to TRBD1. The sample taken for sequencing was PBMCs. As DNA, the CDR3 is TGTGCCAGCAGCCCTCGACAGGGGATTTCTAAACGGAACAATGAGCAGTTCTTC. Translation gives CASSPRQGISKRNNEQFF.